The clone carrying this T cell receptor beta chain was observed a single time. Sequenced by immunoSEQ multiplex PCR; TCRdb stores in-frame clones only, minus some. The repertoire holds about 73,000 clones, with approximately 90% as singletons. The CDR3 totals 18 residues. V was pared by 3 bases and J by 4 bases, with 17 bases of the junction left unmatched. Germline-derived CDR1 and CDR2 are KGHSH and LQKENI. The entry originates in a study of OX40 agonist ivuxolimab in advanced cancers. Study information: The patients got ivuxolimab, which is an agonistic anti-OX40 (CD134) antibody. The mean age was approximately 60 years, ranging from about 20 to 79, with under 90% of participants male.

Systemic immunosuppression or autoimmune disease history was grounds to exclude patients. Peripheral blood came from all dose cohorts at three timepoints. The source of this sequence is an adult with an advanced solid tumor such as melanoma, head and neck, liver or kidney cancer. The chain is built from TRBV18 and TRBJ1-1; 7 bases agree with TRBD1. This specimen was CD4+ or CD8+ T cells sorted from blood, taken in a trial of the OX40 agonist ivuxolimab. The CDR3 bases are TGTGCCAGCTCACCTACAAACCCGACAGGGTCCCAATTCACTGAAGCTTTCTTT. Translation gives CASSPTNPTGSQFTEAFF.